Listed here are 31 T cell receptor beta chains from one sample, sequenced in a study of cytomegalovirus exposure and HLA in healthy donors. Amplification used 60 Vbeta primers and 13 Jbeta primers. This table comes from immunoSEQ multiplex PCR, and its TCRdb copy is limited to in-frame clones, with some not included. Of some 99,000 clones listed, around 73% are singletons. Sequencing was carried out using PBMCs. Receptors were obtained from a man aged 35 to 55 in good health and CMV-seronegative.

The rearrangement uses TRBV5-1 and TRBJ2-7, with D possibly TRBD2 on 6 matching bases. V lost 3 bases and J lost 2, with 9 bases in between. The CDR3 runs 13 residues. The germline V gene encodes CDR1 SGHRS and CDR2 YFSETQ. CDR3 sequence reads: CASSYPGAYEQYF. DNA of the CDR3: TGCGCCAGCAGCTACCCGGGGGCCTACGAGCAGTACTTC.

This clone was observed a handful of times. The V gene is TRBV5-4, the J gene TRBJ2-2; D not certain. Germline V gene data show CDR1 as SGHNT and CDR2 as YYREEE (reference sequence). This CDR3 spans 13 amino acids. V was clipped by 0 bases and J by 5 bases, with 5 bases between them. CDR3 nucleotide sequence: TGTGCCAGCAGCTTGGCAGGTACCGGGGAGCTGTTTTTT. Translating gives CASSLAGTGELFF.

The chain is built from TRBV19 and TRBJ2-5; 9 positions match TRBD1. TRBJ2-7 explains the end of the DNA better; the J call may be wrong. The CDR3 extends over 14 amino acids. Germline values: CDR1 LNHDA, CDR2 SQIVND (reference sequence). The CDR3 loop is CASKTPGQGYEQYF. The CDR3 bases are TGTGCCAGTAAAACGCCGGGACAGGGTTACGAGCAGTACTTC.

CDR3 DNA sequence: TGTGCCAGCAGCCGCCGGGAGGGCGGGGGGGCTTTGAATGAGCAGTTCTTC. Its protein product is CASSRREGGGALNEQFF. The chain links TRBV4-2 to TRBJ2-1; 9 nucleotides line up with TRBD2. This CDR3 contains 17 residues. CDR1 and CDR2 from the germline V gene are LGHNA and YNFKEQ. The J segment lost 7 bases and the V segment lost 4 bases, leaving 14 bases of the junction unmatched.

The CDR3 is CASSSTYSYTEAFF. The DNA for the CDR3 is TGTGCCAGCAGCTCGACCTACAGCTACACTGAAGCTTTCTTT. The chain is built from TRBV6-6 and TRBJ1-1; the D is unclear. The CDR3 covers 14 residues. In germline, CDR1 is MNHNY, CDR2 SVGAGI (reference sequence). Trimming took off 6 bases at V and 3 bases at J, with 14 bases between the two ends.

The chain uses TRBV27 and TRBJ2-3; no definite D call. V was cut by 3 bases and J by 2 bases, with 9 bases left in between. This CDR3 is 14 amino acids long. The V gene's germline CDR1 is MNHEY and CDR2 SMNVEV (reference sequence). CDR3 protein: CASSLGLPTDTQYF. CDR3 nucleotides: TGTGCCAGCAGTTTGGGCCTCCCCACAGATACGCAGTATTTT.

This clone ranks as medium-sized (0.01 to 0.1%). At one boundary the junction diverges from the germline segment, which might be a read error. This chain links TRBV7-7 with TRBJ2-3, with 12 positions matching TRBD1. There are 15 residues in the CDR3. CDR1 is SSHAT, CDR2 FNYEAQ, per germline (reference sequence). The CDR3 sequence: CASSLGTGGPDTQYF. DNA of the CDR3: TGTGCTAGCAGCTTAGGGACAGGGGGCCCAGATACGCAGTATTTT.

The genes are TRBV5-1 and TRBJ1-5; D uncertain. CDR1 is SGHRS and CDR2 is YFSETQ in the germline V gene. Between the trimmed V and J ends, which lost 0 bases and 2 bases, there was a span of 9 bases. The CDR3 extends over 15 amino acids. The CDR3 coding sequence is TGCGCCAGCAGCTTGGGGTCGGGTCGCAATCAGCCCCAGCATTTT. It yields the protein CASSLGSGRNQPQHF.

CDR3 protein: CASSQALSSYNEQFF. The CDR3, as DNA: TGCGCCAGCAGCCAAGCCCTGAGCTCCTACAATGAGCAGTTCTTC. The V gene is TRBV4-3, the J gene TRBJ2-1; D is undetermined. Trimming left V 1 base short and J 0 bases short, with 7 bases between. This CDR3 is 15 amino acids long. The V gene's germline CDR1 is LGHNA and CDR2 YSLEER.

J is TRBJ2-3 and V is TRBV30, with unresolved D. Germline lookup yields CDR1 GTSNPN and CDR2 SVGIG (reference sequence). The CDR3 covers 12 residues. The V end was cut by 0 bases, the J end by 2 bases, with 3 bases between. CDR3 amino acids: CAWSVLTDTQYF. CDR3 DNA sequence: TGTGCCTGGAGTGTACTCACAGATACGCAGTATTTT.

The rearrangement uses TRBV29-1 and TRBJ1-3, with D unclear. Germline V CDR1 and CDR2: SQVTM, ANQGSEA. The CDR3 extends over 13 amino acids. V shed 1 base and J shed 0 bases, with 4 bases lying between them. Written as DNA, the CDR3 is TGCAGCGTTGAAGCCCACTCTGGAAACACCATATATTTT. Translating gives CSVEAHSGNTIYF.

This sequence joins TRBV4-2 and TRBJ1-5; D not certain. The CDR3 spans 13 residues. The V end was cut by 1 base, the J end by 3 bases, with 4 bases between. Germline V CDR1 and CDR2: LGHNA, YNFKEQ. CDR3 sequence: CASSQALNQPQHF. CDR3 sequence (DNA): TGTGCCAGCAGCCAAGCCCTCAATCAGCCCCAGCATTTT.

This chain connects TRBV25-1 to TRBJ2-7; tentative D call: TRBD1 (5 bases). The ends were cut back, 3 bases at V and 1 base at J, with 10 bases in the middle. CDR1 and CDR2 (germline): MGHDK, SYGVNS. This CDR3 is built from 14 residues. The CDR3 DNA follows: TGTGCCAGCAGTGACCCACAGGTGTCCTACGAGCAGTACTTC. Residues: CASSDPQVSYEQYF.

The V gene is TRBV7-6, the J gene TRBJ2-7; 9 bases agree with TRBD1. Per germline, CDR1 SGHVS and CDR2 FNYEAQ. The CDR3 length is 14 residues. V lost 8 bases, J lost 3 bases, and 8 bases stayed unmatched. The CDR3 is CASGTGWGDYEQYF. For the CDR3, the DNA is TGTGCCAGCGGGACAGGGTGGGGAGACTACGAGCAGTACTTC. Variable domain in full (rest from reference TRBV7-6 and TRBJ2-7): GAGVSQSPRYKVTKRGQDVALRCDPISGHVSLYWYRQALGQGPEFLTYFNYEAQQDKSGLPNDRFSAERPEGSISTLTIQRTEQRDSAMYRCASGTGWGDYEQYFGPGTRLTVT.

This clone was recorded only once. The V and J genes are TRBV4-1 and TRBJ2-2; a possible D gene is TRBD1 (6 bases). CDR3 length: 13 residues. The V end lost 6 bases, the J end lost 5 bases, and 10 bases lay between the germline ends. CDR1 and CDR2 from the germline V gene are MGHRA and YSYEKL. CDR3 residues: CASRLGATGELFF. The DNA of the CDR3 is TGCGCCAGCAGACTGGGGGCGACCGGGGAGCTGTTTTTT.

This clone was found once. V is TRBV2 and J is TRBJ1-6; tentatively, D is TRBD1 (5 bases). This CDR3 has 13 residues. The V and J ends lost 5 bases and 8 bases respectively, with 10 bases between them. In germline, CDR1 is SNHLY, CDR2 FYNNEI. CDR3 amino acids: CASSPDKYSPLHF. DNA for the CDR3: TGTGCCAGCAGTCCGGACAAATATTCACCCCTCCACTTT.

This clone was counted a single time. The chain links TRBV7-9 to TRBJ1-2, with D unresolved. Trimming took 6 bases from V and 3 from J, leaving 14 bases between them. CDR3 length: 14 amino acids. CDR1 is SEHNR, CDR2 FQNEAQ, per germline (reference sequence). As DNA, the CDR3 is TGTGCCAGCAGGGAAGCGGGCGGATACTATGGCTACACCTTC. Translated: CASREAGGYYGYTF. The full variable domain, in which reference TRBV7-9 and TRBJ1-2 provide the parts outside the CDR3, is DTGVSQNPRHKITKRGQNVTFRCDPISEHNRLYWYRQTLGQGPEFLTYFQNEAQLEKSRLLSDRFSAERPKGSFSTLEIQRTEQGDSAMYLCASREAGGYYGYTFGSGTRLTVV.

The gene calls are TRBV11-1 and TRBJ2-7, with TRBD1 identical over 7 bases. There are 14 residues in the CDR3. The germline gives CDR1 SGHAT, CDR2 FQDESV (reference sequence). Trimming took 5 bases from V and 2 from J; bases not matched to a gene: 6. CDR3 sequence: CASSRPTGTYEQYF. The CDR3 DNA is TGTGCCAGCAGCCGCCCGACAGGGACCTACGAGCAGTACTTC.

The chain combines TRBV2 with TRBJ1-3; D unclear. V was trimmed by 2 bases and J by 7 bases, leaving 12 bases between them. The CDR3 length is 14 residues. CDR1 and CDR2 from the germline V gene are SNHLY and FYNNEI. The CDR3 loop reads CASSEPQYSNTIYF. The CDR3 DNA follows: TGTGCCAGCAGTGAACCACAGTACTCGAACACCATATATTTT.

In nucleotides, the CDR3 is TGTGCCAGCTCACCACCCGCAGATACGCAGTATTTT. It translates to CASSPPADTQYF. The chain joins TRBV18 to TRBJ2-3, with no clear D. CDR3 length: 12 residues. CDR1 is KGHSH and CDR2 is LQKENI in the germline V gene. Trimming cost V 0 bases and J 4 bases, with 2 bases left between them.

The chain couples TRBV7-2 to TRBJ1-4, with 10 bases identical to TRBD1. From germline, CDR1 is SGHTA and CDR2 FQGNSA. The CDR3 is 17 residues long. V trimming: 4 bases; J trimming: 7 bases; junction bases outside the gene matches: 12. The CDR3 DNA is TGTGCCAGCAGCTCCACCGGGACAGGGGCCAGGGGTGAAAAACTGTTTTTT. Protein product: CASSSTGTGARGEKLFF.

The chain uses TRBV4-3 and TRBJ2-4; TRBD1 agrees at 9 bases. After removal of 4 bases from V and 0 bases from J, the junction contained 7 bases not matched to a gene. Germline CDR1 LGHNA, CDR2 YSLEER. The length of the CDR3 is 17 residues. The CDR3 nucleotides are TGCGCCAGCAGCCTCTTGGGACAGGGAGTAGCCAAAAACATTCAGTACTTC. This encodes CASSLLGQGVAKNIQYF.

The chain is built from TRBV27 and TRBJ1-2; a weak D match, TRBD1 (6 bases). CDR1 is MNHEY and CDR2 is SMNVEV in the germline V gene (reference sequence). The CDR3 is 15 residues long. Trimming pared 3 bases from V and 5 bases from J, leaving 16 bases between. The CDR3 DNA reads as TGTGCCAGCAGTTTCGTTCGGGGGGCGTGGTATGGCTACACCTTC. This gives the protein CASSFVRGAWYGYTF.

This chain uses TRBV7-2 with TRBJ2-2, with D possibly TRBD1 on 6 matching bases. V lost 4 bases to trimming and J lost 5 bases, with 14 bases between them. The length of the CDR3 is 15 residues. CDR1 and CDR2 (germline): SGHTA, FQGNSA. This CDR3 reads CASSYMAGVTGELFF. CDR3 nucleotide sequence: TGTGCCAGCAGCTACATGGCAGGGGTTACCGGGGAGCTGTTTTTT.

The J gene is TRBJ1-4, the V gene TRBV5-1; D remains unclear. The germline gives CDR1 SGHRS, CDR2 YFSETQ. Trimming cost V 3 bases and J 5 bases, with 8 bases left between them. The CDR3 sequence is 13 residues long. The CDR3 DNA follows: TGCGCCAGCAGCTGGGAGTCCAATGAAAAACTGTTTTTT. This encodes CASSWESNEKLFF. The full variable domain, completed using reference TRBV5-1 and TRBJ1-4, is KAGVTQTPRYLIKTRGQQVTLSCSPISGHRSVSWYQQTPGQGLQFLFEYFSETQRNKGNFPGRFSGRQFSNSRSEMNVSTLELGDSALYLCASSWESNEKLFFGSGTQLSVL.

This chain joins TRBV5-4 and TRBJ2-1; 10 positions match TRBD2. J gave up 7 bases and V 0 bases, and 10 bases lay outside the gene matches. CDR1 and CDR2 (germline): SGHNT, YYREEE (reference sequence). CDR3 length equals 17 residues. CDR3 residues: CASSLVGPSGGGNEQFF. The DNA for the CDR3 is TGTGCCAGCAGCTTGGTAGGCCCTAGCGGGGGAGGGAATGAGCAGTTCTTC. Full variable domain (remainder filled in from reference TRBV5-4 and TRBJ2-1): ETGVTQSPTHLIKTRGQQVTLRCSSQSGHNTVSWYQQALGQGPQFIFQYYREEENGRGNFPPRFSGLQFPNYSSELNVNALELDDSALYLCASSLVGPSGGGNEQFFGPGTRLTVL.

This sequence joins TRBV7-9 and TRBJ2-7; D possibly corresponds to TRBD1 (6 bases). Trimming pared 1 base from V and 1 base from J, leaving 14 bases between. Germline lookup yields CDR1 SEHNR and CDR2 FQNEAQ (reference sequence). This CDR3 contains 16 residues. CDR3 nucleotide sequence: TGTGCCAGCAGCTTAGGGGTATACAGGGATTCCTACGAGCAGTACTTC. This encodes CASSLGVYRDSYEQYF.

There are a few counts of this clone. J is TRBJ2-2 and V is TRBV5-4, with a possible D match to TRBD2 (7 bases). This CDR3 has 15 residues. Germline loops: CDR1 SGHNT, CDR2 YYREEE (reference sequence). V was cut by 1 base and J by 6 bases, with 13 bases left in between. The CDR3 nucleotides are TGTGCCAGCAGCTTGATGGGGGAGGGGGCCGGGGAGCTGTTTTTT. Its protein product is CASSLMGEGAGELFF.

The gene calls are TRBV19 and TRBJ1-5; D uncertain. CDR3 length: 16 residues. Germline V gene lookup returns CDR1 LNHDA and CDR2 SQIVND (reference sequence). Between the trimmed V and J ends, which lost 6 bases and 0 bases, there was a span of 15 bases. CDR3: CASSHPIESSNQPQHF. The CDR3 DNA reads TGTGCCAGTAGCCATCCAATCGAGTCTAGCAATCAGCCCCAGCATTTT.

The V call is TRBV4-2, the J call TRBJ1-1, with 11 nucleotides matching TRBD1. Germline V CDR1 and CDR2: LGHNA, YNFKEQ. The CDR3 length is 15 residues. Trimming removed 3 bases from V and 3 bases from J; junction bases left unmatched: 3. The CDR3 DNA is TGTGCCAGCAGCCACATGGGACAGGGGGACACTGAAGCTTTCTTT. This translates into CASSHMGQGDTEAFF.

CDR3 loop: CASSQAGQGAYEQYF. The CDR3 DNA reads as TGCGCCAGCAGCCAGGCGGGACAGGGGGCCTACGAGCAGTACTTC. J is TRBJ2-7 and V is TRBV4-1; 11 nucleotides align to TRBD1. Germline V CDR1 and CDR2: MGHRA, YSYEKL. The CDR3 covers 15 residues. V trimming: 3 bases; J trimming: 2 bases; junction bases outside the gene matches: 3.